This section outlines one T cell receptor beta chain sequence together with its context. The antigen remains unidentified. The sample is drawn from a study of cytomegalovirus exposure and HLA in healthy donors. Study conclusions and caveats: The listing of roughly 160 TCR beta chains classed them as cytomegalovirus-associated.

The PCR contained 60 Vbeta and 13 Jbeta primers. Here immunoSEQ multiplex PCR was the method, and the copy in TCRdb shows in-frame clones only, minus some. The table for this sample gives around 110,000 clones. This TCR was recovered from a man in his thirties or forties in good health and CMV-seronegative. Material for sequencing was PBMCs.

The CDR3 is CASSDFHWSSSGELFF. DNA for the CDR3: TGTGCCAGCAGTGATTTCCACTGGTCATCTTCCGGGGAGCTGTTTTTT. V usage is TRBV25-1 and J usage is TRBJ2-2; D is ambiguous. CDR3 length: 16 amino acids. CDR1 is MGHDK and CDR2 is SYGVNS in the germline V gene. V was cut by 3 bases and J by 6 bases, with 17 bases left in between.